One sample yielded the 3 T cell receptor beta chains listed below, sequenced in a study of brain metastases from non-small cell lung cancer. Libraries were prepared by immunoSEQ multiplex PCR; TCRdb keeps only in-frame clonotypes and omits some of them. In the table there are more than 2,500 clones, roughly 82% of which are singletons. The sample comprised primary lung tumor tissue. The receptors were sampled from a donor aged 40 or older with non-small cell lung cancer.

This clone came up a few times. V gene TRBV7-8 combines with J gene TRBJ2-5; D unclear. The CDR3 spans 14 residues. The V end was cut by 3 bases, the J end by 0 bases, with 8 bases between. Germline V gene sequence: CDR1 SGHVS, CDR2 FQNEAQ. CDR3: CASSFTAYQETQYF. The CDR3 nucleotides are TGTGCCAGCAGCTTTACAGCGTACCAAGAGACCCAGTACTTC. Supplemented by reference TRBV7-8 and TRBJ2-5, the full variable domain reads GAGVSQSPRYKVAKRGQDVALRCDPISGHVSLFWYQQALGQGPEFLTYFQNEAQLDKSGLPSDRFFAERPEGSVSTLKIQRTQQEDSAVYLCASSFTAYQETQYFGPGTRLLVL.

The gene calls are TRBV2 and TRBJ1-1, with a tentative D call TRBD1 (5 bases). The germline V gene encodes CDR1 SNHLY and CDR2 FYNNEI. This CDR3 spans 10 amino acids. With 8 bases removed from V and 6 bases from J, the gap between germline ends came to 7 bases. CDR3 coding DNA: TGTGCCAGCGAACAGGCTGAAGCTTTCTTT. It yields the protein CASEQAEAFF.

V and J are TRBV19 and TRBJ1-5; 9 bases agree with TRBD1. Germline assignment: CDR1 LNHDA and CDR2 SQIVND (reference sequence). With V trimmed by 7 bases and J by 4 bases, 8 bases remained unmatched. This CDR3 is 15 amino acids long. CDR3 amino acids: CASTSGQGGNQPQHF. DNA for the CDR3: TGTGCCAGTACCTCGGGACAGGGTGGGAATCAGCCCCAGCATTTT.